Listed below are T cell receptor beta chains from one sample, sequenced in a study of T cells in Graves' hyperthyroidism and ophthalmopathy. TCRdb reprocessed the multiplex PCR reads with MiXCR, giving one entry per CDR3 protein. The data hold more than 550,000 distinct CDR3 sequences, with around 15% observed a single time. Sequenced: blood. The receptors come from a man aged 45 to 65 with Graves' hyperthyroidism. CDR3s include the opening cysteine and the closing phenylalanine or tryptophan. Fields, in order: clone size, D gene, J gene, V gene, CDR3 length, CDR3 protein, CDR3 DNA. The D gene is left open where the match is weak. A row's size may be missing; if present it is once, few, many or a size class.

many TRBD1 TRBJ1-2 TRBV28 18 CASSLGGDRGLRNYGYTF TGTGCCAGCAGTTTAGGTGGGGACAGGGGGCTCCGGAACTATGGCTACACCTTC
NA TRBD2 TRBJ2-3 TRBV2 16 CASRDSLAGGYDTQYF TGTGCCAGCAGGGATTCACTAGCGGGAGGGTATGATACGCAGTATTTT
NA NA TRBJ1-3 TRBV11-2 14 CASSLDQTGNTIYF TGTGCCAGCAGCTTAGATCAAACCGGAAACACCATATATTTT
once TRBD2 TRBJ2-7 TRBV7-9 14 CASSLNRRGYEQYF TGTGCCAGCAGCTTAAACAGGCGGGGGTACGAGCAGTACTTC
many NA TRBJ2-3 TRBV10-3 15 CAISDEGMGTDTQYF TGTGCCATCAGTGATGAGGGTATGGGAACAGATACGCAGTATTTT
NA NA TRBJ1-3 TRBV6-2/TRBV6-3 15 CATLAGTAPGNTIYF TGTGCCACCCTCGCGGGAACTGCCCCTGGAAACACCATATATTTT
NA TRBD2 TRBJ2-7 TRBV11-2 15 CASSTRGGRAYEQYF TGTGCCAGCAGCACAAGAGGCGGGAGAGCGTACGAGCAGTACTTC
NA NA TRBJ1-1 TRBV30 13 CAWRYSRNTEAFF TGTGCCTGGAGGTACTCGAGAAACACTGAAGCTTTCTTT
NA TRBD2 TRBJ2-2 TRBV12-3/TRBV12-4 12 CASIAGAGELFF TGTGCCAGCATTGCGGGAGCCGGGGAGCTGTTTTTT
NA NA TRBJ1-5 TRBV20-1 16 CSARDLGLGSRQPQHF TGCAGTGCTAGAGATCTAGGTCTCGGGAGTCGTCAGCCCCAGCATTTT
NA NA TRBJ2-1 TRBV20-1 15 CSARVGARGDNEQFF TGCAGTGCTAGAGTGGGGGCGCGAGGAGACAATGAGCAGTTCTTC
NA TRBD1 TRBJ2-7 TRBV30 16 CAWSVRLGQGGYEQYF TGTGCCTGGAGTGTACGGCTTGGACAGGGCGGATACGAGCAGTACTTC
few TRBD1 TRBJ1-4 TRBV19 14 CASTWDRFNEKLFF TGTGCCAGTACCTGGGACAGGTTTAATGAAAAACTGTTTTTT
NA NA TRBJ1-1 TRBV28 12 CASSPVSNEAFF TGTGCCAGCAGCCCGGTCTCTAATGAAGCTTTCTTT
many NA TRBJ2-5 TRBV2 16 CASRRGGRGGVETQYF TGTGCCAGCCGGAGAGGGGGGAGGGGAGGCGTAGAGACCCAGTACTTC
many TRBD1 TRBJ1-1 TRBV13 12 CASSITGDEAFF TGTGCCAGCAGCATAACAGGGGATGAAGCTTTCTTT
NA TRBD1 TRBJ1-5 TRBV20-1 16 CSARGSRGFSNQPQHF TGCAGTGCTAGGGGGTCCAGGGGGTTTAGCAATCAGCCCCAGCATTTT
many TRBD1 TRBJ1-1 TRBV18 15 CASSPPDRGLTEAFF TGTGCCAGCTCACCCCCGGACAGGGGATTGACTGAAGCTTTCTTT
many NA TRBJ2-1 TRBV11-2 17 CASSLGPRGLFYNEQFF TGTGCCAGCAGCTTGGGCCCGAGGGGCCTATTCTACAATGAGCAGTTCTTC
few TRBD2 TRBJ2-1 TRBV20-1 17 CSAASRFLAANEDEQFF TGCAGTGCCGCATCTAGGTTTCTAGCGGCAAATGAGGATGAGCAGTTCTTC
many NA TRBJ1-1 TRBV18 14 CASSGLGGDTEAFF TGTGCCAGCTCAGGACTGGGGGGTGATACTGAAGCTTTCTTT
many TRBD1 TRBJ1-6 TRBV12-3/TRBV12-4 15 CASSSRTGDNSPLHF TGTGCCAGCAGTTCGAGGACAGGGGACAATTCACCCCTCCACTTT
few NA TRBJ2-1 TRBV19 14 CASKQDPSYNEQFF TGTGCCAGTAAACAGGATCCTTCCTACAATGAGCAGTTCTTC
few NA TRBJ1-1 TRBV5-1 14 CASSLGQPILEAFF TGCGCCAGCAGCTTGGGACAGCCCATACTTGAAGCTTTCTTT
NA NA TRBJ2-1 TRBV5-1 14 CASIPDSPYNEQFF TGCGCCAGCATCCCGGACAGTCCATACAATGAGCAGTTCTTC
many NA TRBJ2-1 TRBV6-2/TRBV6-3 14 CASSYEGGDIEQFF TGTGCCAGCAGTTACGAGGGGGGGGACATCGAGCAGTTCTTC
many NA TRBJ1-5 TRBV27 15 CASRIQRYSNQPQHF TGTGCCAGCAGAATACAGAGATATAGCAATCAGCCCCAGCATTTT
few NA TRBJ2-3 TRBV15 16 CATSRDRSLGTDTQYF TGTGCCACCAGCAGAGATCGGTCTCTAGGCACAGATACGCAGTATTTT
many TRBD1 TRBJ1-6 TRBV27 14 CASSTRDSRSPLHF TGTGCCAGCAGTACCCGGGACAGCAGATCACCCCTCCACTTT
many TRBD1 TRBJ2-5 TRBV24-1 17 CATSEPGQGFKLETQYF TGTGCCACCAGTGAGCCGGGACAGGGTTTTAAGCTGGAGACCCAGTACTTC